These T cell receptor beta chains were read from a single sample in a study of cytomegalovirus exposure and HLA in healthy donors. The protocol was immunoSEQ multiplex PCR, while the TCRdb copy is restricted to in-frame clones and leaves out a portion. The data show approximately 100,000 clones, around three quarters seen once. The sequencing sample was made of PBMCs. All receptors come from a man aged 50-59 years in good health and CMV-seropositive. The CDR3 runs from the conserved cysteine through the conserved F or W. Each record gives: V gene, J gene, clone size, D gene, CDR3 protein, CDR3 DNA. The D gene is left open where the match is weak. The listing skips clone size in some rows; elsewhere it reads once, few, many or a size class.

TRBV7-9,TRBJ2-1,-,-,CASSLVLRGGVGYNEQFF,TGTGCCAGCAGCTTAGTTTTGAGGGGAGGAGTCGGCTACAATGAGCAGTTCTTC
TRBV2,TRBJ1-1,once,-,CASSVPLREAANTEAFF,TGTGCCAGCAGTGTCCCCCTCAGAGAGGCAGCGAACACTGAAGCTTTCTTT
TRBV6-5,TRBJ1-1,-,-,CASSYGIERMNTEAFF,TGTGCCAGCAGTTACGGTATAGAGCGGATGAACACTGAAGCTTTCTTT
TRBV27,TRBJ1-2,-,-,CASSPAQGRGGYTF,TGTGCCAGCAGTCCCGCACAGGGTCGAGGGGGCTACACCTTC
TRBV5-1,TRBJ2-7,-,TRBD2,CASSFGTTATEQYF,TGCGCCAGCAGCTTCGGGACTACTGCAACCGAGCAGTACTTC
TRBV14,TRBJ2-1,-,-,CASSPSRGGEQFF,TGTGCCAGCAGCCCTTCCCGCGGAGGTGAGCAGTTCTTC
TRBV6-1,TRBJ1-5,-,-,CASSVPLWGPDSNQPQHF,TGTGCCAGCAGTGTCCCTCTTTGGGGGCCGGATAGCAATCAGCCCCAGCATTTT
TRBV19,TRBJ1-1,-,TRBD1,CASRWDRDEGAEAFF,TGTGCCAGTCGCTGGGACAGGGACGAGGGCGCTGAAGCTTTCTTT
TRBV5-1,TRBJ1-5,-,-,CASSPGQHDQPQHF,TGCGCCAGCAGCCCTGGACAGCACGATCAGCCCCAGCATTTT
TRBV5-1,TRBJ1-3,once,-,CASSWGDGGNTIYF,TGCGCCAGCAGCTGGGGGGACGGTGGAAACACCATATATTTT
TRBV5-1,TRBJ2-1,-,-,CASSRTATGNEQFF,TGCGCCAGCAGCCGGACAGCTACGGGGAATGAGCAGTTCTTC
TRBV5-6,TRBJ2-7,few,TRBD1,CASSLMGTEDYEQYF,TGTGCCAGCAGCTTGATGGGGACAGAGGACTACGAGCAGTACTTC
TRBV14,TRBJ1-2,few,-,CASSQQTGSGYTF,TGTGCCAGCAGCCAACAAACAGGGAGTGGCTACACCTTC
TRBV9,TRBJ1-2,few,TRBD1,CASSSSIGGSGTGLYGYTF,TGTGCCAGCAGCAGCTCTATAGGGGGCTCTGGGACAGGCCTTTATGGCTACACCTTC
TRBV5-1,TRBJ1-2,-,-,CASSLAGRGKGYTF,TGCGCCAGCAGCTTGGCCGGTAGGGGCAAGGGCTACACCTTC
TRBV10-1,TRBJ1-5,-,-,CASSGTVPYQPQHF,TGCGCCAGCAGTGGAACAGTCCCTTATCAGCCCCAGCATTTT
TRBV18,TRBJ2-1,-,-,CASSREASEKQFF,TGTGCCAGCTCACGGGAGGCTAGCGAGAAGCAGTTCTTC
TRBV7-2,TRBJ2-3,-,-,CASSLQIGLATDTQYF,TGTGCCAGCAGCTTACAGATAGGGCTAGCAACAGATACGCAGTATTTT
TRBV7-8,TRBJ1-1,-,-,CASSALRGSTEAFF,TGTGCCAGCAGCGCGCTCAGGGGCTCGACTGAAGCTTTCTTT
TRBV10-1,TRBJ2-2,-,TRBD2,CASSQGLAGTNTGELFF,TGCGCCAGCAGTCAGGGACTAGCGGGAACTAACACCGGGGAGCTGTTTTTT
TRBV10-3,TRBJ2-1,-,TRBD2,CAIRSGTSGFYNEQFF,TGTGCCATCAGAAGTGGGACTAGCGGGTTTTACAATGAGCAGTTCTTC
TRBV11-2,TRBJ2-1,once,TRBD2,CASSTQAGESYNEQFF,TGTGCCAGCAGCACTCAAGCGGGAGAATCCTACAATGAGCAGTTCTTC
TRBV5-6,TRBJ2-7,-,-,CASHPGVHSYEQYF,TGTGCCAGCCACCCGGGGGTCCACTCCTACGAGCAGTACTTC
TRBV5-1,TRBJ1-4,-,-,CASSLDRAYEKLFF,TGCGCCAGCAGCTTGGACAGGGCTTATGAAAAACTGTTTTTT
TRBV10-2,TRBJ2-1,-,TRBD1,CASSRQGSGYNEQFF,TGCGCCAGCAGTCGACAGGGCTCTGGTTACAATGAGCAGTTCTTC
TRBV4-2,TRBJ1-4,-,-,CASSQERASTNEKLFF,TGTGCCAGCAGCCAAGAGAGGGCATCAACTAATGAAAAACTGTTTTTT
TRBV5-1,TRBJ2-2,-,-,CASSLVGGAVTGELFF,TGCGCCAGCAGCTTGGTGGGGGGAGCAGTCACCGGGGAGCTGTTTTTT
TRBV6-1,TRBJ2-7,-,-,CASSVQGNYEQYF,TGTGCCAGCAGTGTACAGGGCAACTACGAGCAGTACTTC
TRBV6-6,TRBJ1-6,-,-,CASSYVGDLSSPLHF,TGTGCCAGCAGTTACGTCGGAGATCTTAGTTCACCCCTCCACTTT
TRBV10-1,TRBJ1-1,-,-,CASRGLGAFF,TGCGCCAGCAGGGGCCTCGGAGCTTTCTTT
TRBV18,TRBJ2-7,-,-,CASSPTSSVDEQYF,TGTGCCAGCTCACCAACCTCTAGCGTCGACGAGCAGTACTTC
TRBV21-1,TRBJ2-7,-,-,CASSKGGWCLNYEQYF,TGTGCCAGCAGCAAAGGAGGGTGGTGCCTAAACTACGAGCAGTACTTC
TRBV18,TRBJ1-3,-,TRBD1,CASSTPPDRGNTIYF,TGTGCCAGCTCGACCCCGCCGGACAGGGGGAACACCATATATTTT
TRBV5-1,TRBJ1-2,-,TRBD1,CASSPGQGTYGYTF,TGCGCCAGCAGTCCTGGACAGGGTACCTATGGCTACACCTTC
TRBV11-2,TRBJ1-2,once,-,CASSLRVGLRENYGYTF,TGTGCCAGCAGCTTACGGGTAGGACTCCGAGAGAACTATGGCTACACCTTC